These 27 T cell receptor beta chains originate from one sample sequenced in a study of HIV-infected patients and healthy controls. Antiretroviral therapy had run roughly three months, about 14 weeks, before follow-up blood collection. The repertoire came from unfractionated whole blood and reflected all unsorted peripheral T cells. Alpha and beta constant-region primers primed reverse transcription of around 500 ng RNA. Using multiplexing indices, alpha and beta chain libraries were generated apart by chain-specific third strand synthesis. TCRdb re-called the 5' RACE reads through MiXCR, storing one row per CDR3 protein. The data show 6,400 or so distinct CDR3 sequences, about 8.6% seen once. Here the sequenced sample was blood, taken during antiretroviral therapy. These receptors all stem from an adult with HIV infection.

By share of the sample, this clonotype is medium-sized. This chain connects TRBV29-1 to TRBJ1-5; D may be TRBD1 (6 bases). V was clipped by 2 bases and J by 2 bases, with 13 bases between them. This CDR3 is 15 amino acids long. Per germline, CDR1 SQVTM and CDR2 ANQGSEA. The CDR3 nucleotides are TGCAGCGTTGAAACTCACCCAGGGGGCAATCAGCCCCAGCATTTT. It codes for CSVETHPGGNQPQHF.

The chain employs TRBV29-1 and TRBJ2-7, with a possible D match to TRBD2 (5 bases). The CDR3 is 18 residues long. Germline lookup yields CDR1 SQVTM and CDR2 ANQGSEA. Trimming took 4 bases from V and 5 from J, leaving 30 bases between them. The CDR3 sequence is CSVVGVPDERWFADEQYF. Written as DNA, the CDR3 is TGCAGCGTTGTGGGAGTGCCCGATGAACGATGGTTTGCCGACGAGCAGTACTTC.

This clonotype was detected ten times or more. V is TRBV20-1 and J is TRBJ1-5, with no clear D. Germline CDR1 DFQATT, CDR2 SNEGSKA (reference sequence). V lost 3 bases to trimming and J lost 6 bases, with 6 bases between them. The CDR3 contains 11 residues. CDR3 nucleotide sequence: TGCAGTGCTAGGTTTGGTCAGCCCCAGCATTTT. Its protein product is CSARFGQPQHF.

This clonotype was detected ten times or more. The V call is TRBV27, the J call TRBJ1-2; no reliable D call. V was trimmed by 0 bases and J by 6 bases, leaving 8 bases between them. This CDR3 region has 13 residues. Per the germline V gene, CDR1 is MNHEY and CDR2 is SMNVEV (reference sequence). As DNA, the CDR3 is TGTGCCAGCAGTTTATCAGGGTTCGATGGCTACACCTTC. Protein sequence: CASSLSGFDGYTF.

The DNA of the CDR3 is TGCGCCAGCAGCTTGCTCAGTGATCAGCCCCAGCATTTT. The encoded protein is CASSLLSDQPQHF. V and J are TRBV5-1 and TRBJ1-5; D gene uncertain. V lost 1 base to trimming and J lost 5 bases, with 7 bases between them. CDR1 and CDR2 (germline): SGHRS, YFSETQ. The CDR3 contains 13 residues.

This clonotype was recorded at least ten times. The chain employs TRBV5-4 and TRBJ2-1; D tentatively fits TRBD1 or TRBD2 (5 bases each). V was clipped by 6 bases and J by 4 bases, with 17 bases between them. CDR3 length: 15 amino acids. Per germline, CDR1 SGHNT and CDR2 YYREEE (reference sequence). The CDR3 DNA reads as TGTGCCAGCATCCAATCCGGGGCAGTGTACAATGAGCAGTTCTTC. Translation: CASIQSGAVYNEQFF.

Sample share makes this clonotype large. V and J are TRBV4-2 and TRBJ1-5, with 9 bases that match TRBD1. Losses at the gene ends were 2 bases for V and 2 bases for J; bases not matched to a gene: 10. There are 18 residues in the CDR3. Germline V lookup: CDR1 LGHNA, CDR2 YNFKEQ. CDR3 sequence reads: CASSQTGQGGTGNQPQHF. Here the CDR3 DNA reads TGTGCCAGCAGCCAAACGGGACAGGGAGGGACGGGCAATCAGCCCCAGCATTTT.

The chain combines TRBV2 with TRBJ2-3; TRBD1 matches at 7 bases. The germline V gene has CDR1 SNHLY and CDR2 FYNNEI. With V trimmed by 6 bases and J by 0 bases, 3 bases remained unmatched. This CDR3 has 14 amino acids. CDR3 loop: CASRGTASTDTQYF. In nucleotides, the CDR3 is TGTGCCAGCAGGGGGACAGCAAGCACAGATACGCAGTATTTT.

By share, this clonotype ranks as medium-sized (0.01 to 0.1%). The V call is TRBV2, the J call TRBJ2-1; TRBD2 aligns across 9 bases. Per the germline V gene, CDR1 is SNHLY and CDR2 is FYNNEI. The V gene end was trimmed by 2 bases and the J gene end by 0 bases; junction bases not matched to a gene: 11. This CDR3 contains 19 residues. CDR3 in DNA: TGTGCCAGCAGTGAACCTGCTGGGGGAGCGGGAGGCTCCTACAATGAGCAGTTCTTC. Amino acid sequence: CASSEPAGGAGGSYNEQFF.

The chain uses TRBV9 and TRBJ2-5, with TRBD1 identical over 8 bases. The CDR3 is 14 amino acids. The junction had 6 bases not matched to a gene; V was cut back by 4 bases and J by 4 bases. CDR1 SGDLS and CDR2 YYNGEE come from the germline V gene. CDR3 DNA: TGTGCCAGCAGCCCTCGGACAGGGAGAGAGACCCAGTACTTC. Its protein product is CASSPRTGRETQYF. The variable domain in full, completed from reference TRBV9 and TRBJ2-5, reads DSGVTQTPKHLITATGQRVTLRCSPRSGDLSVYWYQQSLDQGLQFLIQYYNGEERAKGNILERFSAQQFPDLHSELNLSSLELGDSALYFCASSPRTGRETQYFGPGTRLLVL.

By share of the sample, this clonotype is medium-sized (0.01 to 0.1%). CDR3 protein: CASTSLGNEQFF. Written as DNA, the CDR3 is TGTGCCAGCACGTCCCTTGGAAATGAGCAGTTCTTC. This chain links TRBV7-2 with TRBJ2-1; no clear D gene. This CDR3 region has 12 residues. Deletions cut 7 bases from V and 7 bases from J, with 11 bases between. In germline, CDR1 is SGHTA, CDR2 FQGNSA.

In this sample, this clonotype turned up once. A much larger clone is a single base away; this may be a read error. V is TRBV4-1 and J is TRBJ2-1, with 13 bases lining up with TRBD2. CDR1 is MGHRA, CDR2 YSYEKL, per germline. The CDR3 has 18 residues. CDR3 protein: CASSPRTSGSSSCNEQFF. The DNA for the CDR3 is TGCGCCAGCAGCCCGAGGACTAGCGGGAGCAGTTCCTGCAATGAGCAGTTCTTC.

This clonotype is medium-sized within its sample. The CDR3 region is CASSFGYGTEAFF. As DNA, the CDR3 is TGTGCCAGCAGCTTTGGCTACGGGACTGAAGCTTTCTTT. The chain carries TRBV7-6 and TRBJ1-1; D is ambiguous. Germline V CDR1 and CDR2: SGHVS, FNYEAQ. The V and J ends lost 3 bases and 5 bases respectively, with 10 bases between them. This CDR3 has 13 amino acids.

This clonotype occurred many times. The V and J genes are TRBV7-3 and TRBJ1-1; 9 bases map to TRBD1. Germline trimming cut 5 bases from V and 7 bases from J; bases unmatched to any gene: 5. Germline V gene data show CDR1 as SGHTA and CDR2 as FQGTGA. The CDR3 contains 13 residues. CDR3 amino acids: CASSPTGGLEAFF. In DNA, the CDR3 is TGTGCCAGCAGCCCCACAGGGGGCCTTGAAGCTTTCTTT.

The chain is built from TRBV7-9 and TRBJ1-4, with 12 bases identical to TRBD1. CDR3 size: 19 residues. From germline, CDR1 is SEHNR and CDR2 FQNEAQ (reference sequence). Trimming at V came to 3 bases and at J to 1 base, leaving 9 bases not matched to a gene. The CDR3 DNA reads TGTGCCAGCAGCTTCCGGGACAGGGGGCAAAGAGGAACTAATGAAAAACTGTTTTTT. This gives the protein CASSFRDRGQRGTNEKLFF.

This clonotype showed up many times. The genes are TRBV7-9 and TRBJ2-6; the D gene is possibly TRBD1 (6 bases). This CDR3 comprises 18 residues. Germline V gene sequence: CDR1 SEHNR, CDR2 FQNEAQ (reference sequence). Between the trimmed V and J ends, which lost 2 bases and 0 bases, there was a span of 14 bases. Here the CDR3 DNA reads TGTGCCAGCAGCTTATGGGACACTGGATACTCTGGGGCCAACGTCCTGACTTTC. This sequence encodes CASSLWDTGYSGANVLTF.

This clonotype was found a few times. The chain combines TRBV27 with TRBJ2-7; unclear D gene. Trimming cost V 2 bases and J 3 bases, with 8 bases left between them. Germline lookup yields CDR1 MNHEY and CDR2 SMNVEV (reference sequence). This CDR3 is built from 13 residues. The CDR3, as DNA: TGTGCCAGCAGTTTAAGTGGGGACTACGAGCAGTACTTC. Its protein is CASSLSGDYEQYF.

The table lists this clonotype with many counts. This chain joins TRBV19 and TRBJ1-2; D may be TRBD1 (5 bases). The CDR3 runs to 12 residues. Germline V CDR1 and CDR2: LNHDA, SQIVND (reference sequence). V lost 7 bases to trimming and J lost 6 bases, with 12 bases between them. The CDR3 region has the DNA TGTGCCAGTAACCAGAGGGGCCATGGCTACACCTTC. Its protein is CASNQRGHGYTF.

This clonotype was detected only a few times. This chain links TRBV7-9 with TRBJ2-3, with 10 bases that match TRBD2. The CDR3 totals 16 residues. Per the germline V gene, CDR1 is SEHNR and CDR2 is FQNEAQ (reference sequence). J was trimmed by 2 bases and V by 6 bases; bases with no gene match: 8. The CDR3 nucleotides read TGTGCCAGCAGACCCGGGACTAGCGTACTCACAGATACGCAGTATTTT. This translates into CASRPGTSVLTDTQYF.

This clonotype was counted ten times or more. The gene calls are TRBV7-9 and TRBJ1-1, with a tentative D call TRBD1 (5 bases). V shed 5 bases and J shed 6 bases, with 13 bases lying between them. CDR3 length: 13 residues. Germline loops: CDR1 SEHNR, CDR2 FQNEAQ (reference sequence). The CDR3 nucleotides read TGTGCCAGCAGCCAAGCCCCGGGGGCTGAAGCTTTCTTT. It translates to CASSQAPGAEAFF.

This clonotype is labeled as medium-sized (0.01 to 0.1%). The CDR3 DNA follows: TGCAGTGCTAGTAGCGGGAGGAGCTCCTACAATGAGCAGTTCTTC. Encoded protein: CSASSGRSSYNEQFF. This chain joins TRBV20-1 and TRBJ2-1, with 10 bases fitting TRBD2. This CDR3 is 15 amino acids long. The trim removed 3 bases at V and 0 bases at J, leaving 2 bases unmatched. CDR1 and CDR2 (germline): DFQATT, SNEGSKA (reference sequence).

This clonotype has at least ten counts. The chain carries TRBV9 and TRBJ2-6; perhaps D is TRBD1 or TRBD2 (6 bases each). Between the trimmed V and J ends, which lost 2 bases and 0 bases, there was a span of 15 bases. From germline, CDR1 is SGDLS and CDR2 YYNGEE. The CDR3 sequence is 18 residues long. In nucleotides, the CDR3 is TGTGCCAGCAGCGTCAGTCCGGGGGCGAGCTCTGGGGCCAACGTCCTGACTTTC. Translated, it gives CASSVSPGASSGANVLTF.

This sequence joins TRBV18 and TRBJ2-7, with 8 bases matching TRBD1. The germline V gene encodes CDR1 KGHSH and CDR2 LQKENI. Trimming removed 1 base from V and 6 bases from J; junction bases left unmatched: 8. This CDR3 contains 15 residues. For the CDR3, the DNA is TGTGCCAGCTCACCACTCCCGGACAGGGCCGTCGAGCAGTACTTC. The encoded protein is CASSPLPDRAVEQYF.

In its sample, this clonotype was seen many times. The chain joins TRBV5-1 to TRBJ2-7; 16 bases fit TRBD2. V shed 4 bases and J 1 base; nucleotides not matched to a gene: 11. In germline, CDR1 is SGHRS, CDR2 YFSETQ. The CDR3 has 19 residues. The CDR3 region has the DNA TGCGCCAGCAGCCGGGGCGGGACTAGCGGGAGGGCCGTGTCCTACGAGCAGTACTTC. Residues: CASSRGGTSGRAVSYEQYF.

This clonotype has at least ten counts. The rearrangement joins TRBV29-1 to TRBJ1-2, with 12 bases that match TRBD1. Germline values: CDR1 SQVTM, CDR2 ANQGSEA. CDR3 length: 16 residues. The junction had 13 bases not matched to a gene; V was cut back by 3 bases and J by 8 bases. The CDR3 DNA follows: TGCAGCGTTGATACACAACCGGGACAGGGGGCGGAAGGCTACACCTTC. It translates to CSVDTQPGQGAEGYTF.

This clonotype is medium-sized in the sample. This chain joins TRBV5-4 and TRBJ1-2; D not certain. V lost 3 bases and J lost 5, with 11 bases in between. This CDR3 is built from 13 residues. Germline V gene lookup returns CDR1 SGHNT and CDR2 YYREEE (reference sequence). CDR3 protein: CASSSSLQYGYTF. The CDR3, as DNA: TGTGCCAGCAGCTCCTCATTACAGTATGGCTACACCTTC.

This clonotype ranks as medium-sized. DNA for the CDR3: TGTGCCTGGAGTCTACCCGGTTACACGGGAAATTCACCCCTCCACTTT. Translating it yields CAWSLPGYTGNSPLHF. The V and J genes are TRBV30 and TRBJ1-6; no definite D call. CDR1 is GTSNPN, CDR2 SVGIG, per germline (reference sequence). The CDR3 runs 16 residues. V lost 2 bases to trimming and J lost 7 bases, with 18 bases between them.